These T cell receptor beta chains were read from a single sample in a study of blood T cell repertoires in COVID-19. Produced via immunoSEQ multiplex PCR; TCRdb's table is partial and in-frame only. The sample lists about 160,000 clones, about 85% occurring once. What was sequenced was PBMCs or T cells enriched from blood (not recorded which). The receptor set was obtained from a woman between 40 and 50 years old with acute COVID-19. CDR3s include the opening cysteine and the closing phenylalanine or tryptophan. D genes are given only for firm matches. Clone size, where shown, is once, few, many, or a class for clones that have expanded.

clone_size,v_call,cdr3_length,j_call,d_call,cdr3_nt,cdr3_aa
NA,TRBV27,13,TRBJ1-2,NA,TGTGCCAGCAGTTTCAATCGAGGTAATGGCTACACCTTC,CASSFNRGNGYTF
NA,TRBV7-9,15,TRBJ2-3,NA,TGTGCCAGCAGCTTCCAGCGGCTTGGCGCAGATACGCAGTATTTT,CASSFQRLGADTQYF
NA,TRBV12-3/TRBV12-4,13,TRBJ1-3,NA,TGTGCCAGCAGCCCCACAGGGAGTAACACCATATATTTT,CASSPTGSNTIYF
NA,TRBV25-1,14,TRBJ1-1,NA,TGTGCCAGCAGGTGGGGGGGGCGGAACACTGAAGCTTTCTTT,CASRWGGRNTEAFF
NA,TRBV19,13,TRBJ2-7,NA,TGTGCCAGTAGTATCTCAATTCCTGGACTACTCCGGTTC,CASSISIPGLLRF
many,TRBV4-1,18,TRBJ2-7,TRBD1,TGCGCCAGCAGCCAAGATCGTGGGCGCAGACAGGGCTCCTACGAGCAGTACTTC,CASSQDRGRRQGSYEQYF
NA,TRBV13,15,TRBJ2-7,NA,TGTGCCAGCAGCTCGAGAGCGGACGTTCGGGACGAGCAGTACTTC,CASSSRADVRDEQYF
NA,TRBV5-4,13,TRBJ2-7,NA,TGTGCCAGCAGCGGACAACACTCCTACGAGCAGTACTTC,CASSGQHSYEQYF
once,TRBV5-5,15,TRBJ2-2,NA,TGTGCCAGCAGCTTGGTTTACAGGGCTAACGGGGAGCTGTTTTTT,CASSLVYRANGELFF
once,TRBV24-1,16,TRBJ2-7,NA,TGTGCCACCAGTGATTTCTACCTACGAGCCTCCTACGAGCAGTACTTC,CATSDFYLRASYEQYF
NA,TRBV18,15,TRBJ1-4,NA,TGTGCCAGCTCACTATCAGGGTCAACTAATGAAAAACTGTTTTTT,CASSLSGSTNEKLFF
few,TRBV24-1,22,TRBJ2-1,NA,TGTGCCACCAGTGATCTATTTATCGGGGTCCCCCATTTTCCAAGCTCCTACAATGAGCAGTTCTTC,CATSDLFIGVPHFPSSYNEQFF
NA,TRBV6-4,15,TRBJ2-1,TRBD2,TGTGCCAGCTCCGAAGAGCCTAGCGGGCCCTATGAGCAGTTCTTC,CASSEEPSGPYEQFF
NA,TRBV7-3,16,TRBJ2-3,TRBD2,TGTGCCAGCAGCTTAGGTGCGGGAGGGTTTACAGATACGCAGTATTTT,CASSLGAGGFTDTQYF
NA,TRBV30,11,TRBJ1-2,NA,TGTGCCTGGAGTGAACGGCGGGGCTACACCTTC,CAWSERRGYTF
NA,TRBV7-9,15,TRBJ2-1,TRBD2,TGTGCCAGCAGCTTAGCGAGGCCTAGCGGGGATGAGCAGTTCTTC,CASSLARPSGDEQFF
many,TRBV7-9,16,TRBJ2-7,NA,TGTGCCAGCAGCTTAGGTCGCGGGACCGAGGCGTACGAGCAGTACTTC,CASSLGRGTEAYEQYF
NA,TRBV4-2,14,TRBJ2-3,NA,TGTGCCAGCAGCCAGAACACAGGGACAGATACGCAGTATTTT,CASSQNTGTDTQYF